This TCR beta chain appears in the sequencing data of a study of T cell responses to AZD1222 COVID-19 vaccine. The table lists this clone with a few counts. CDR1 and CDR2 from the germline V gene are MDHEN and SYDVKM. The CDR3 has 15 amino acids. Trimming took 5 bases from V and 3 from J; bases not matched to a gene: 10. Clones were sequenced by immunoSEQ multiplex PCR, and TCRdb holds only the in-frame ones, with some missing. Here the sample spans about 110,000 clones, around 92% being singletons. The material was peripheral blood, obtained 28 days after the second AZD1222 dose. The chain couples TRBV28 to TRBJ2-7; TRBD1 aligns across 7 bases. This TCR was sampled from an adult who received the AZD1222 COVID-19 vaccine. In DNA, the CDR3 is TGTGCCAGCAGTGACCTGATCCGGGACAGCTACGAGCAGTACTTC. As protein: CASSDLIRDSYEQYF.